A single sample gave rise to the 21 T cell receptor beta chains below, sequenced in a study of cytomegalovirus exposure and HLA in healthy donors. The PCR made use of 60 Vbeta and 13 Jbeta primers. Here immunoSEQ multiplex PCR was the method, and the copy in TCRdb shows in-frame clones only, minus some. The repertoire holds 100,000 to 140,000 clones, 81% seen once, with around 2.4% in the top ten. Sequencing was carried out using PBMCs. The receptors here all came from a man under 40 in good health and CMV-seronegative.

The chain uses TRBV7-9 and TRBJ1-4, with D possibly matching TRBD1 (6 bases). Germline V gene lookup returns CDR1 SEHNR and CDR2 FQNEAQ (reference sequence). This CDR3 is 14 amino acids long. V was cut by 5 bases and J by 8 bases, with 15 bases left in between. CDR3 nucleotide sequence: TGTGCCAGCAGCAAACTGGGGGCGCAGGAAAAACTGTTTTTT. It translates to CASSKLGAQEKLFF. Looking up the rest from reference TRBV7-9 and TRBJ1-4 gives the full variable domain: DTGVSQNPRHKITKRGQNVTFRCDPISEHNRLYWYRQTLGQGPEFLTYFQNEAQLEKSRLLSDRFSAERPKGSFSTLEIQRTEQGDSAMYLCASSKLGAQEKLFFGSGTQLSVL.

This clone came up once. The chain carries TRBV7-9 and TRBJ1-1; 8 bases align to TRBD1. V was clipped by 6 bases and J by 1 base; unmatched bases: 7. Per germline, CDR1 SEHNR and CDR2 FQNEAQ (reference sequence). CDR3 size: 15 residues. The CDR3 region is CASRPNTGGNTEAFF. In DNA, the CDR3 is TGTGCCAGCAGACCTAATACAGGGGGGAACACTGAAGCTTTCTTT.

V is TRBV28 and J is TRBJ2-7; weak D call: TRBD2 (6 bases). The CDR3 spans 16 residues. V shed 6 bases and J shed 4 bases, with 22 bases lying between them. CDR1 and CDR2 from the germline V gene are MDHEN and SYDVKM. The DNA of the CDR3 is TGTGCCAGCAGCTTCCATCGCGGGACTTCGTCTTACGAGCAGTACTTC. Its translation is CASSFHRGTSSYEQYF.

The chain uses TRBV10-1 and TRBJ1-1, with D maybe TRBD1 (6 bases). V was cut by 2 bases and J by 4 bases, with 11 bases left in between. This CDR3 spans 14 amino acids. CDR1 is WNHNN and CDR2 is SYGVQD in the germline V gene (reference sequence). The CDR3 sequence: CASSETPGATEAFF. CDR3 sequence (DNA): TGCGCCAGCAGTGAGACCCCAGGGGCCACTGAAGCTTTCTTT.

The chain couples TRBV28 to TRBJ1-1; TRBD1 might be the D (6 bases). Trimming removed 5 bases from V and 7 bases from J, with 8 bases in between. Germline loops: CDR1 MDHEN, CDR2 SYDVKM. The CDR3 has 11 residues. The CDR3 protein is CASSTTGEAFF. The DNA for the CDR3 is TGTGCCAGCAGTACGACAGGTGAAGCTTTCTTT.

The chain combines TRBV28 with TRBJ2-7; 8 bases map to TRBD1. With 6 bases clipped from V and 3 bases from J, the junction kept 7 bases outside the gene matches. The CDR3 runs 14 residues. Germline CDR1 is MDHEN and CDR2 is SYDVKM. The CDR3 DNA reads TGTGCCAGCAGGACCCGGGACAGGATCTACGAGCAGTACTTC. Residues: CASRTRDRIYEQYF.

The chain uses TRBV4-1 and TRBJ2-5; D uncertain. This CDR3 is 15 amino acids long. Germline-derived CDR1 and CDR2 are MGHRA and YSYEKL. Deletions cut 1 base from V and 1 base from J, with 10 bases between. CDR3 in amino acids: CASSQGPRSQETQYF. The CDR3 coding sequence is TGCGCCAGCAGCCAAGGGCCCCGGAGCCAAGAGACCCAGTACTTC.

The count of this clone is one. This chain joins TRBV6-5 and TRBJ2-7, with TRBD1 matching 7 bases. Trimming at V came to 7 bases and at J to 2 bases, leaving 8 bases not matched to a gene. The CDR3 runs 14 residues. Germline CDR1 reads MNHEY; CDR2 reads SVGAGI. The CDR3 DNA sequence: TGTGCCAGCAATCCGGGACAGTCAACCTACGAGCAGTACTTC. Its protein is CASNPGQSTYEQYF.

The chain couples TRBV7-9 to TRBJ1-1; D is perhaps TRBD1 (5 bases). Trimming cost V 5 bases and J 3 bases, with 10 bases left between them. The CDR3 is made up of 13 amino acids. Per the germline V gene, CDR1 is SEHNR and CDR2 is FQNEAQ (reference sequence). CDR3 bases: TGTGCCAGCAGCGCCCGGGGGGACACTGAAGCTTTCTTT. Translation: CASSARGDTEAFF.

The gene calls are TRBV10-3 and TRBJ2-1, with 7 bases identical to TRBD1. Germline values: CDR1 ENHRY, CDR2 SYGVKD. The CDR3 consists of 15 residues. Trimming cost V 5 bases and J 1 base; bases outside gene matches: 5. The CDR3 reads CAISQGVGSYNEQFF. For the CDR3, the DNA is TGTGCCATCAGTCAGGGGGTTGGGTCCTACAATGAGCAGTTCTTC.

The chain combines TRBV14 with TRBJ1-1, with D uncertain. V was clipped by 7 bases and J by 3 bases, with 15 bases between them. Germline V gives CDR1 SGHDN, CDR2 FVKESK. The CDR3 is 14 residues long. CDR3 DNA sequence: TGTGCCAGCACTTCACAGTTCAGAGACACTGAAGCTTTCTTT. This codes for CASTSQFRDTEAFF.

V is TRBV14 and J is TRBJ1-1, with D unresolved. The germline gives CDR1 SGHDN, CDR2 FVKESK. V lost 0 bases, J lost 2 bases, and 16 bases lay in between. The length of the CDR3 is 17 residues. CDR3 DNA: TGTGCCAGCAGCCAAGATAAGGTTCGCGGGTACAACACTGAAGCTTTCTTT. It yields the protein CASSQDKVRGYNTEAFF.

The chain employs TRBV10-3 and TRBJ2-5, with TRBD2 matching 7 bases. Near its end, the DNA agrees better with TRBJ2-7, so the J call may be wrong. CDR1 ENHRY and CDR2 SYGVKD come from the germline V gene. This CDR3 contains 14 residues. For the CDR3, the DNA is TGTGCCATCAGTGAGGGGCGGGAGCCCTACGAGCAGTACTTC. Translating it yields CAISEGREPYEQYF.

The CDR3 protein is CASSQSLANTGELFF. The CDR3 DNA follows: TGCGCCAGCAGTCAATCGCTAGCGAACACCGGGGAGCTGTTTTTT. The chain couples TRBV23-1 to TRBJ2-2; D gene unclear. TRBV23-1 is an ORF, and what it does is uncertain. V lost 0 bases, J lost 0 bases, and 5 bases lay in between. The CDR3 has 15 residues.

The chain has TRBV7-2 and TRBJ2-3; D is ambiguous. This CDR3 spans 15 amino acids. The V and J ends lost 2 bases and 0 bases respectively, with 9 bases between them. The germline gives CDR1 SGHTA, CDR2 FQGNSA. CDR3 residues: CASSLRSTSTDTQYF. CDR3 nucleotides: TGTGCCAGCAGCTTACGGTCGACTAGCACAGATACGCAGTATTTT.

The chain has TRBV9 and TRBJ2-1; 10 bases agree with TRBD2. The germline V gene encodes CDR1 SGDLS and CDR2 YYNGEE. This CDR3 is built from 15 residues. J gave up 4 bases and V 0 bases, and 1 base lay outside the gene matches. The CDR3 DNA reads as TGTGCCAGCAGCGTAGATAGCGGGAGGTACAATGAGCAGTTCTTC. Its translation is CASSVDSGRYNEQFF.

This sequence joins TRBV30 and TRBJ2-1, with a possible D match to TRBD1 (6 bases). The CDR3 runs to 14 residues. V dropped 3 bases and J dropped 7 bases, with 16 bases sitting between them. In germline, CDR1 is GTSNPN, CDR2 SVGIG (reference sequence). This CDR3 reads CAWRQGFPPNEQFF. The CDR3 nucleotides read TGTGCCTGGAGGCAGGGGTTCCCCCCAAATGAGCAGTTCTTC.

The chain employs TRBV6-5 and TRBJ2-3; D not certain. The CDR3 runs to 14 residues. Trimming cost V 8 bases and J 0 bases, with 12 bases left between them. CDR1 is MNHEY and CDR2 is SVGAGI in the germline V gene. CDR3 loop: CASYTNPSTDTQYF. CDR3 nucleotide sequence: TGTGCCAGCTATACAAACCCTAGCACAGATACGCAGTATTTT.

The chain has TRBV28 and TRBJ2-1; 7 bases fit TRBD2. Germline V gene sequence: CDR1 MDHEN, CDR2 SYDVKM. The CDR3 is made up of 15 amino acids. With 5 bases clipped from V and 9 bases from J, the junction kept 13 bases outside the gene matches. The CDR3 bases are TGTGCCAGCAGTCCATGGAGGGCGGGAGAGTTTGAGCAGTTCTTC. Translation gives CASSPWRAGEFEQFF. The complete variable domain, with remaining parts taken from reference TRBV28 and TRBJ2-1, reads DVKVTQSSRYLVKRTGEKVFLECVQDMDHENMFWYRQDPGLGLRLIYFSYDVKMKEKGDIPEGYSVSREKKERFSLILESASTNQTSMYLCASSPWRAGEFEQFFGPGTRLTVL.

V gene TRBV20-1 combines with J gene TRBJ2-1; D gene ambiguous. Trimming left V 3 bases short and J 7 bases short, with 7 bases between. CDR3 size: 11 residues. The V gene's germline CDR1 is DFQATT and CDR2 SNEGSKA (reference sequence). Here the CDR3 DNA reads TGCAGTGCTAGCCCCGTGAATGAGCAGTTCTTC. Encoded protein: CSASPVNEQFF.

The chain combines TRBV9 with TRBJ2-2; 7 bases fit TRBD2. The V gene end was trimmed by 4 bases and the J gene end by 0 bases; junction bases not matched to a gene: 6. The CDR3 runs to 16 residues. Germline CDR1 reads SGDLS; CDR2 reads YYNGEE. CDR3 sequence (DNA): TGTGCCAGCAGCCCCGAGGGACTAACGAACACCGGGGAGCTGTTTTTT. It yields the protein CASSPEGLTNTGELFF.